The 16 T cell receptor beta chains in this list originate from one sample, sequenced in a study of OX40 agonist ivuxolimab in advanced cancers. Data came from immunoSEQ multiplex PCR; TCRdb stores just in-frame clones and leaves some out. This sample yields roughly 20,000 clones, of which approximately 85% are seen a single time; roughly two thirds belongs to the top ten. The specimen comprised CD4+ or CD8+ T cells sorted from blood, sampled in a trial of the OX40 agonist ivuxolimab. These receptor sequences come from an adult with an advanced solid tumor such as melanoma, head and neck, liver or kidney cancer.

The gene calls are TRBV5-1 and TRBJ2-7; D is possibly TRBD1 (6 bases). The CDR3 has 14 amino acids. Germline V gene sequence: CDR1 SGHRS, CDR2 YFSETQ. Between the trimmed V and J ends, which lost 3 bases and 3 bases, there was a span of 13 bases. The CDR3 loop is CASSSTTGIYEQYF. The CDR3 DNA is TGCGCCAGCAGCTCCACAACAGGGATCTACGAGCAGTACTTC.

This clone was observed a single time. V gene TRBV5-6 combines with J gene TRBJ2-5, with D tentatively TRBD2 (6 bases). The germline V gene encodes CDR1 SGHDT and CDR2 YYEEEE. The CDR3 consists of 15 residues. V lost 4 bases, J lost 2 bases, and 15 bases lay in between. The CDR3 loop is CASSLEGDFQETQYF. The CDR3 DNA is TGTGCCAGCAGCCTGGAAGGGGACTTTCAAGAGACCCAGTACTTC.

The gene calls are TRBV4-2 and TRBJ1-2; D perhaps matches TRBD1 (5 bases). This CDR3 has 16 amino acids. The ends were cut back, 4 bases at V and 0 bases at J, with 15 bases in the middle. Germline values: CDR1 LGHNA, CDR2 YNFKEQ. The CDR3 DNA follows: TGTGCCAGCAGCCTCGTACCGGGGGATTCTAACTATGGCTACACCTTC. This sequence encodes CASSLVPGDSNYGYTF.

V is TRBV11-2 and J is TRBJ2-3; D tentatively fits TRBD1 or TRBD2 (5 bases each). Trimming removed 7 bases from V and 5 bases from J, with 19 bases in between. Germline V gene data show CDR1 as SGHAT and CDR2 as FQNNGV. The CDR3 is 15 amino acids. The CDR3 reads CASTLWDQQIDTQYF. DNA of the CDR3: TGTGCCAGCACTCTCTGGGACCAACAAATAGATACGCAGTATTTT. Full variable domain (rest looked up from reference TRBV11-2 and TRBJ2-3): EAGVAQSPRYKIIEKRQSVAFWCNPISGHATLYWYQQILGQGPKLLIQFQNNGVVDDSQLPKDRFSAERLKGVDSTLKIQPAKLEDSAVYLCASTLWDQQIDTQYFGPGTRLTVL.

Relative to its sample, this clone is medium-sized. CDR3 DNA: TGTGCCAGCAGTGACTCGCCCAGCGGGGGTTACAATGAGCAGTTCTTC. Its translation is CASSDSPSGGYNEQFF. V is TRBV6-4 and J is TRBJ2-1; TRBD2 matches at 8 bases. This CDR3 is built from 16 residues. Germline-derived CDR1 and CDR2 are MRHNA and SNTAGT. V dropped 0 bases and J dropped 4; count of bases not matched to a gene: 5.

The rearrangement uses TRBV5-6 and TRBJ2-3, with D tentatively TRBD2 (6 bases). The CDR3 is made up of 14 amino acids. Germline V gene lookup returns CDR1 SGHDT and CDR2 YYEEEE. V shed 0 bases and J shed 2 bases, with 7 bases lying between them. CDR3 nucleotide sequence: TGTGCCAGCAGCTTGGAGGGACTCACAGATACGCAGTATTTT. Protein product: CASSLEGLTDTQYF.

The V gene is TRBV19, the J gene TRBJ1-4; D not resolved. The CDR3 runs 13 residues. Germline values: CDR1 LNHDA, CDR2 SQIVND (reference sequence). V lost 6 bases and J 6 bases, leaving 11 bases between the germline ends. Here the CDR3 DNA reads TGTGCCAGTAGCCCCCCGGGGTATGAAAAACTGTTTTTT. This translates into CASSPPGYEKLFF.

This clone is a singleton in its sample. This rearrangement joins TRBV10-2 to TRBJ1-1, with 9 bases that match TRBD1. Trimming at V came to 2 bases and at J to 4 bases, leaving 5 bases not matched to a gene. The CDR3 consists of 15 residues. Germline V CDR1 and CDR2: WSHSY, SAAADI. The CDR3 protein is CASSEPTGQGTEAFF. The CDR3 coding sequence is TGCGCCAGCAGTGAGCCGACGGGACAGGGCACTGAAGCTTTCTTT.

This clone was recorded once. This chain connects TRBV5-1 to TRBJ2-1; D possibly uses TRBD1 or TRBD2 (5 bases each). Germline CDR1 SGHRS, CDR2 YFSETQ. This CDR3 has 13 amino acids. V was trimmed by 6 bases and J by 8 bases, leaving 15 bases between them. The CDR3 coding sequence is TGCGCCAGCAAGTGGCTAGCAGGGTATGAGCAGTTCTTC. It is translated as CASKWLAGYEQFF.

The genes are TRBV29-1 and TRBJ1-2; 7 bases are a match to TRBD1. CDR3 length: 12 amino acids. Trimming cost V 3 bases and J 7 bases; bases outside gene matches: 5. Germline loops: CDR1 SQVTM, CDR2 ANQGSEA. The CDR3 region is CSVEGDRVGYTF. The CDR3, as DNA: TGCAGCGTTGAGGGTGACAGGGTTGGCTACACCTTC.

V gene TRBV5-1 combines with J gene TRBJ2-6; the D gene is possibly TRBD1 (5 bases). The CDR3 is made up of 17 amino acids. V lost 6 bases and J lost 1, with 17 bases in between. Looked up from germline, CDR1 is SGHRS and CDR2 is YFSETQ. As DNA, the CDR3 is TGCGCCAGCACCCAATTCCAGGGTTTGTCTGGGGCCAACGTCCTGACTTTC. It yields the protein CASTQFQGLSGANVLTF.

This clone occurred once. This rearrangement joins TRBV5-6 to TRBJ2-5, with D possibly called TRBD1 or TRBD2 (6 bases each). V was clipped by 5 bases and J by 0 bases, with 17 bases between them. This CDR3 is 16 amino acids long. Germline CDR1 SGHDT, CDR2 YYEEEE. CDR3 residues: CASRRGDLRYQETQYF. The CDR3 DNA follows: TGTGCCAGCAGGAGGGGGGACCTACGATACCAAGAGACCCAGTACTTC.

CDR3 nucleotides: TGTGCCAGCAGTTCGACAGGTTCCTACGAGCAGTACTTC. This gives the protein CASSSTGSYEQYF. The chain combines TRBV27 with TRBJ2-7; a possible D gene is TRBD1 (6 bases). CDR1 and CDR2 (germline): MNHEY, SMNVEV (reference sequence). The V and J ends lost 4 bases and 1 base respectively, with 8 bases between them. This CDR3 has 13 amino acids.

The chain has TRBV4-1 and TRBJ2-5; D ambiguous. Germline V gene sequence: CDR1 MGHRA, CDR2 YSYEKL. The CDR3 is made up of 13 amino acids. V was shortened by 4 bases and J by 5 bases, with 11 bases between the two germline ends. CDR3 protein: CASSRTPWETQYF. CDR3 DNA: TGCGCCAGCAGCCGGACCCCTTGGGAGACCCAGTACTTC.

The chain carries TRBV5-1 and TRBJ2-1, with TRBD2 matching over 14 bases. Germline-derived CDR1 and CDR2 are SGHRS and YFSETQ. The CDR3 covers 20 residues. The V gene end was trimmed by 0 bases and the J gene end by 10 bases; junction bases not matched to a gene: 18. CDR3 sequence reads: CASSLVFSGTSGGSTREQFF. CDR3 nucleotide sequence: TGCGCCAGCAGCTTGGTTTTTAGCGGGACTAGCGGGGGATCTACAAGGGAGCAGTTCTTC.

A single count supports this clone. The chain carries TRBV7-9 and TRBJ2-1; no firm D call. The CDR3 extends over 12 amino acids. Between the trimmed V and J ends, which lost 5 bases and 7 bases, there was a span of 9 bases. Germline V gives CDR1 SEHNR, CDR2 FQNEAQ (reference sequence). CDR3 loop: CASSGIVNEQFF. CDR3 DNA: TGTGCCAGCAGCGGAATAGTGAATGAGCAGTTCTTC.